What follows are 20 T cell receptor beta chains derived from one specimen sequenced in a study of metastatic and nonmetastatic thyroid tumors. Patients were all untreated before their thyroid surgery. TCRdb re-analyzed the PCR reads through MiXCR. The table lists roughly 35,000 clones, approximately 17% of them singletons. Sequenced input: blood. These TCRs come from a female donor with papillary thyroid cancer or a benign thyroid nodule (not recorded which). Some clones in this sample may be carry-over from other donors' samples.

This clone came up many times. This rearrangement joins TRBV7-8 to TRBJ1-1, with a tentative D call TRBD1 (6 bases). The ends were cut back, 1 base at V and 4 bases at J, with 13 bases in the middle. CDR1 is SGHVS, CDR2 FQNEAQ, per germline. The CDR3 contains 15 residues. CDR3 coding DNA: TGTGCCAGCAGCTTAGGATCAGGGGTGGGCACTGAAGCTTTCTTT. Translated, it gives CASSLGSGVGTEAFF.

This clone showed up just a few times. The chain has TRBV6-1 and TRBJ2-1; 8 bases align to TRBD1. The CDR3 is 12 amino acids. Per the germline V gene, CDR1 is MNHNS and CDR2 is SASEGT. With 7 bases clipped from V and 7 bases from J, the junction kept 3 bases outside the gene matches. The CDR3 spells CASKDRVNEQFF. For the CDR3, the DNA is TGTGCCAGCAAGGACAGGGTAAATGAGCAGTTCTTC.

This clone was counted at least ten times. Here the CDR3 DNA reads TGTGCCAGCATTTTCGGACAGGGGGCAAGGACTGAAGCTTTCTTT. Translation: CASIFGQGARTEAFF. The chain carries TRBV6-1 and TRBJ1-1, with TRBD1 identical over 11 bases. Germline trimming cut 7 bases from V and 5 bases from J; bases unmatched to any gene: 9. The V gene's germline CDR1 is MNHNS and CDR2 SASEGT. The CDR3 extends over 15 amino acids.

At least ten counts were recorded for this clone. The chain's CDR3 is CASRKVVGGPQHF. The CDR3, as DNA: TGTGCCAGCAGGAAAGTAGTCGGGGGCCCCCAGCATTTT. This rearrangement joins TRBV6-1 to TRBJ1-5; possibly TRBD1 for D (6 bases). Germline V gene sequence: CDR1 MNHNS, CDR2 SASEGT. With 6 bases removed from V and 10 bases from J, the gap between germline ends came to 16 bases. The CDR3 runs 13 residues.

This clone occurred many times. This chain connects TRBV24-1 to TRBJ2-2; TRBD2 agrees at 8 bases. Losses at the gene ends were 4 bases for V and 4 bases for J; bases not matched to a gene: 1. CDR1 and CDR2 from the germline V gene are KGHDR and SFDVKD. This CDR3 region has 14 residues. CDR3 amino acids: CATSESGSTGELFF. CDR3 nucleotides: TGTGCCACCAGTGAAAGCGGGAGCACCGGGGAGCTGTTTTTT.

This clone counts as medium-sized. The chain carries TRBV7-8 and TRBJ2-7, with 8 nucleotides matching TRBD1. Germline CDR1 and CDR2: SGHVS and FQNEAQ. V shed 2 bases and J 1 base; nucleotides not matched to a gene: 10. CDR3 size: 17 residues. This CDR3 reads CASSLKRAGQESYEQYF. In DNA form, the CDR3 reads TGTGCCAGCAGCTTAAAACGGGCGGGACAGGAGTCCTACGAGCAGTACTTC.

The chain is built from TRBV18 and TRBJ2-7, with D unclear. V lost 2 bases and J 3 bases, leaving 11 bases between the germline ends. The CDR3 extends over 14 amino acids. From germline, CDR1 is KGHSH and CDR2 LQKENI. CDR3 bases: TGTGCCAGCTCACCAGGGCAGGACGGCTACGAGCAGTACTTC. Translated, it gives CASSPGQDGYEQYF.

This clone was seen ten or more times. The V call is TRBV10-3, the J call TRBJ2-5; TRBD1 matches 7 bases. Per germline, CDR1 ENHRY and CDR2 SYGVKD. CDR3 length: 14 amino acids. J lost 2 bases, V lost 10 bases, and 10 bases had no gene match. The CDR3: CATLGQDNQETQYF. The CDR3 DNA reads TGTGCCACCCTAGGACAGGACAATCAAGAGACCCAGTACTTC.

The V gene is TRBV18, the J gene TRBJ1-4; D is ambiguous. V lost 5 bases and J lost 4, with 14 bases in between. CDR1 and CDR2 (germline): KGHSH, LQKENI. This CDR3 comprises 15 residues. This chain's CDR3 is CASSKTHPDNEKLFF. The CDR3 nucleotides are TGTGCCAGCTCAAAGACCCACCCAGATAATGAAAAACTGTTTTTT.

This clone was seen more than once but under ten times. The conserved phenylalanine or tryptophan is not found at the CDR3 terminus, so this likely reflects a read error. The CDR3 loop reads CASSEVPRDEQFL. CDR3 DNA sequence: TGTGCCAGCAGTGAAGTGCCGCGAGATGAGCAGTTCCTC. J is TRBJ2-1 and V is TRBV6-1; D is ambiguous. Germline CDR1 is MNHNS and CDR2 is SASEGT. V lost 1 base to trimming and J lost 8 bases, with 9 bases between them. The CDR3 runs 13 residues.

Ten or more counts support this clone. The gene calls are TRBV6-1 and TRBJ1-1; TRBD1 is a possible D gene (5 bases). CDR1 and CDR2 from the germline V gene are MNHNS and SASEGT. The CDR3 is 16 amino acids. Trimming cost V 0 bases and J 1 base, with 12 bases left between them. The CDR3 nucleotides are TGTGCCAGCAGTGAAGCGCCGGGGCGGGGGAACACTGAAGCTTTCTTT. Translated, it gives CASSEAPGRGNTEAFF.

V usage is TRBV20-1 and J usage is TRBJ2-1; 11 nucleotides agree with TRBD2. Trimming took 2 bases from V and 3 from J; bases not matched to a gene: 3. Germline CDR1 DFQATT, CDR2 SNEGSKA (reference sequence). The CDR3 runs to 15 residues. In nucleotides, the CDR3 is TGCAGTGCTAGAACTAGCGGGAGCTTCTACAATGAGCAGTTCTTC. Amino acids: CSARTSGSFYNEQFF.

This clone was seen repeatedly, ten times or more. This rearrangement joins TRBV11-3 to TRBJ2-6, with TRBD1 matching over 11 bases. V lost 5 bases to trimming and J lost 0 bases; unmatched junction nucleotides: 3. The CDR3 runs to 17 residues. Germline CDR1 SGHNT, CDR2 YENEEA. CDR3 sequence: CASSPGTGGSGANVLTF. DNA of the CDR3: TGTGCCAGCAGCCCCGGGACAGGGGGCTCTGGGGCCAACGTCCTGACTTTC.

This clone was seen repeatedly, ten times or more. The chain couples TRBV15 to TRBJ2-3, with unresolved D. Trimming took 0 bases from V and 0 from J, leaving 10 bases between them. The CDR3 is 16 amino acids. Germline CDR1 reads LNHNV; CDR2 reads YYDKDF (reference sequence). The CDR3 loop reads CATSRERALSTDTQYF. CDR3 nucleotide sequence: TGTGCCACCAGCAGAGAAAGGGCCCTTAGCACAGATACGCAGTATTTT.

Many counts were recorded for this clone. CDR3 bases: TGTGCCAGCAGCTTTTCAGGGAGTAAAGATCAGCCCCAGCATTTT. Protein sequence: CASSFSGSKDQPQHF. The rearrangement uses TRBV7-6 and TRBJ1-5, with D possibly TRBD1 on 5 matching bases. The germline V gene encodes CDR1 SGHVS and CDR2 FNYEAQ. Trimming stripped 3 bases from V and 5 bases from J, with 14 bases between. CDR3 length: 15 residues. Complete variable domain (other parts from reference TRBV7-6 and TRBJ1-5): GAGVSQSPRYKVTKRGQDVALRCDPISGHVSLYWYRQALGQGPEFLTYFNYEAQQDKSGLPNDRFSAERPEGSISTLTIQRTEQRDSAMYRCASSFSGSKDQPQHFGDGTRLSIL.

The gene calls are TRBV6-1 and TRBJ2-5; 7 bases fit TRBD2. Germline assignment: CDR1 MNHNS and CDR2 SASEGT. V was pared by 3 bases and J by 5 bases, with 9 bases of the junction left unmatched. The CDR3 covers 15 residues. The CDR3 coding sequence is TGTGCCAGCAGTGACTGGGGGGGTGCCAGTGAGACCCAGTACTTC. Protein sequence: CASSDWGGASETQYF.

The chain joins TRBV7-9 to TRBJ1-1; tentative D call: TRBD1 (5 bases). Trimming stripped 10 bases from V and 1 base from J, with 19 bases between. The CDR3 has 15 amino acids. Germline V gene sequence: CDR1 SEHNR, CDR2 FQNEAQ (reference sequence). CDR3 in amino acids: CAISPVGGSNTEAFF. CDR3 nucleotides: TGTGCCATCAGTCCCGTTGGGGGGTCGAACACTGAAGCTTTCTTT.

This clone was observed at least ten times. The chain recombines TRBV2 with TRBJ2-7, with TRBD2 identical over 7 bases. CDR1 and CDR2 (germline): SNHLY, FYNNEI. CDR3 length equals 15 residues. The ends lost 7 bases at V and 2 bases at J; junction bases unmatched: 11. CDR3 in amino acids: CASKGREVPAYEQYF. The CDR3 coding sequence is TGTGCCAGCAAGGGGAGGGAGGTCCCCGCCTACGAGCAGTACTTC.

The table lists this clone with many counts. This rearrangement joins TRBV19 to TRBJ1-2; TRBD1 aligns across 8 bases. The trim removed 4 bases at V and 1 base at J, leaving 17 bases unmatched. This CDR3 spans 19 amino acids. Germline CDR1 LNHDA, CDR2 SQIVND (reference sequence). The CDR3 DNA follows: TGTGCCAGTAGTAGGGTCCTCGACAGGGGCCGACTGAATAACTATGGCTACACCTTC. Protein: CASSRVLDRGRLNNYGYTF.

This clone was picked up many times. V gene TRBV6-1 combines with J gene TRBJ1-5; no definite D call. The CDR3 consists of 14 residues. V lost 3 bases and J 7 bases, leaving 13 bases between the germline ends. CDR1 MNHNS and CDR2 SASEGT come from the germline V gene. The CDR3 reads CASSDKWREQPQHF. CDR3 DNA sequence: TGTGCCAGCAGTGATAAGTGGAGGGAACAGCCCCAGCATTTT.